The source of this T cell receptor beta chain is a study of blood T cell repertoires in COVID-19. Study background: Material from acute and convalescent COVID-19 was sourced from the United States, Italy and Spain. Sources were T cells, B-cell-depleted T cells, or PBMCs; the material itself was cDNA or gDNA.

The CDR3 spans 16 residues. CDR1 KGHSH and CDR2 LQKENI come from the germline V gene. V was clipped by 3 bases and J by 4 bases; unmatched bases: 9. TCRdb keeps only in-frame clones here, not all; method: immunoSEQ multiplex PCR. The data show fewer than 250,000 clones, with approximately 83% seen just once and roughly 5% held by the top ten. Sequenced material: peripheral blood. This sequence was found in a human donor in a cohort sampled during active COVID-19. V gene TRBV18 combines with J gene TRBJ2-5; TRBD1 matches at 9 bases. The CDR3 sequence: CASSPLGTGQGETQYF. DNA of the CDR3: TGTGCCAGCTCACCCCTTGGGACAGGGCAGGGAGAGACCCAGTACTTC.